This TCR beta chain was retrieved from a study of T cells in women clearing cervical HPV infection. CDR1 and CDR2 from the germline V gene are DFQATT and SNEGSKA (reference sequence). The CDR3 runs 12 residues. V shed 6 bases and J shed 2 bases, with 7 bases lying between them. Regarding this clone: The read comes to an end 3 residues before the CDR3 does, leaving the germline J gene to fill in the end.

The method was immunoSEQ multiplex PCR; TCRdb's version includes in-frame clones alone and lacks a portion of them. This sample's table reports approximately 12,000 clones. The chain recombines TRBV20-1 with TRBJ2-2; D not certain. This clonotype was obtained from a woman between 18 and 69 years old with a cervical HPV16 infection that either progressed to CIN3+ or cleared (not recorded which). Sequenced material: blood buffy coat. The CDR3 bases that were read are TGCAGTGCAACAGTAAACACCGGGGAG. Translated, it gives CSATVNTGE. The complete CDR3 protein is CSATVNTGELFF.